These T cell receptor beta chains were read from a single sample in a study of cytomegalovirus exposure and HLA in healthy donors. Measured with immunoSEQ multiplex PCR; TCRdb has only the in-frame clones, and not every one. The table lists 150,000 to 200,000 clones, around 83% of them singletons. Sequencing was done on a sample of PBMCs. These receptors came from a man aged 50 or older in good health and CMV-seropositive. CDR3s include the opening cysteine and the closing phenylalanine or tryptophan. The D gene is left open where the match is weak. The size field is filled for only some rows; it gives once, few, many or a size class.

D gene	V gene	clone size	J gene	CDR3 DNA	CDR3 protein
NA	TRBV11-2	NA	TRBJ2-1	TGTGCCAGCCGGGACTTCAGCTCCTACAATGAGCAGTTCTTC	CASRDFSSYNEQFF
NA	TRBV4-2	NA	TRBJ1-5	TGTGCCAGCAGCCAAGACGGTCGCAGGGGCTATCAGCCCCAGCATTTT	CASSQDGRRGYQPQHF
TRBD2	TRBV10-3	NA	TRBJ2-5	TGTGCCATCAGCCCCAATCTAGCGAACGGGGGGGAGACCCAGTACTTC	CAISPNLANGGETQYF
NA	TRBV7-9	few	TRBJ2-5	TGTGCCAGCAGCTTACTAGGCAAAGAGACCCAGTACTTC	CASSLLGKETQYF
NA	TRBV30	few	TRBJ2-3	TGTGCCTGGAGTGACGGGGTGACTAACACAGATACGCAGTATTTT	CAWSDGVTNTDTQYF
TRBD1	TRBV7-9	NA	TRBJ1-2	TGTGCCAGCAGCCCTCGACAGGGTGGGGCTAACTATGGCTACACCTTC	CASSPRQGGANYGYTF
NA	TRBV19	once	TRBJ1-2	TGTGCCAGTACCCCAGGGCCAATGCTCTATGGCTACACCTTC	CASTPGPMLYGYTF
NA	TRBV5-1	NA	TRBJ1-6	TGCGCCAGCAGCTTGGCCGGGGTTAAATATAATTCACCCCTCCACTTT	CASSLAGVKYNSPLHF
NA	TRBV5-5	few	TRBJ1-2	TGTGCCAGCAGCTGGAAGGCCCACCCCCTTGAGCGGGTCGACTATGGCTACACCTTC	CASSWKAHPLERVDYGYTF
NA	TRBV7-3	NA	TRBJ2-2	TGTGCCAGCAGCCCCCCGGGTACGAACACCGGGGAGCTGTTTTTT	CASSPPGTNTGELFF